One sample yielded the 21 T cell receptor beta chains listed below, sequenced in a study of blood T cell repertoires in COVID-19. Clones were sequenced by immunoSEQ multiplex PCR, and TCRdb holds only the in-frame ones, with some missing. The sample contains roughly 200,000 clones, 80% to 85% of which appear only once. The sample consisted of peripheral blood. The receptors originated from a man aged 45-65 years with active or convalescent COVID-19.

The chain recombines TRBV19 with TRBJ1-4; D is undetermined. Trimming took off 10 bases at V and 7 bases at J, with 13 bases between the two ends. Germline V gene data show CDR1 as LNHDA and CDR2 as SQIVND (reference sequence). The CDR3 consists of 12 residues. The CDR3 DNA sequence: TGTGCCACCCAAACCCCAGGTGAAAAACTGTTTTTT. The encoded protein is CATQTPGEKLFF. The entire variable domain, with the rest obtained from reference TRBV19 and TRBJ1-4, is as follows: DGGITQSPKYLFRKEGQNVTLSCEQNLNHDAMYWYRQDPGQGLRLIYYSQIVNDFQKGDIAEGYSVSREKKESFPLTVTSAQKNPTAFYLCATQTPGEKLFFGSGTQLSVL.

V usage is TRBV4-1 and J usage is TRBJ1-5; 9 bases line up with TRBD1. V gave up 5 bases and J gave up 4 bases; unmatched junction bases: 6. Per the germline V gene, CDR1 is MGHRA and CDR2 is YSYEKL. The length of the CDR3 is 15 residues. The CDR3 nucleotides read TGCGCCAGCAGCGAAGGGGACAGGGTAAATCAGCCCCAGCATTTT. Translating it yields CASSEGDRVNQPQHF.

The rearrangement links TRBV23-1 to TRBJ1-6, with 10 nucleotides matching TRBD1. TRBV23-1 counts as an open reading frame of uncertain function. V trimming: 4 bases; J trimming: 14 bases; junction bases outside the gene matches: 8. CDR3 size: 14 residues. CDR3 in DNA: TGCGCCAGCAGTCCTCGGGACAGGGGCGAAGCCCTCCACTTT. Translating gives CASSPRDRGEALHF.

Concerning this clone itself: The limits of the CDR3 on the DNA are not certain, so only TCRdb's listed CDR3 is given. The chain joins TRBV7-2 to TRBJ2-5; the table's D call, TRBD2, has no DNA check behind it. The germline gives CDR1 SGHTA, CDR2 FQGNSA. A total of 14 residues make up the CDR3, ends included. The CDR3 sequence is CASSFGSGQETQYF.

This clone appeared a single time. The CDR3 spells CATSDLGATGGVTGNTIYF. The CDR3 nucleotides are TGTGCCACCAGTGATTTGGGCGCCACGGGAGGGGTAACCGGAAACACCATATATTTT. V and J are TRBV24-1 and TRBJ1-3; the D gene is possibly TRBD1 (5 bases). CDR1 and CDR2 from the germline V gene are KGHDR and SFDVKD. Trimming shortened V by 0 bases and J by 4 bases, and 21 bases separated the two germline ends. The CDR3 length is 19 residues.

The rearrangement uses TRBV28 and TRBJ1-2; weak D call: TRBD1 (5 bases). Germline V gene sequence: CDR1 MDHEN, CDR2 SYDVKM. This CDR3 has 13 residues. V lost 7 bases and J 8 bases, leaving 17 bases between the germline ends. The CDR3 spells CASNGDRPSGYTF. CDR3 nucleotide sequence: TGTGCCAGCAATGGTGACAGACCCTCGGGCTACACCTTC.

The chain recombines TRBV7-2 with TRBJ1-1; weak D call: TRBD1 (5 bases). V lost 2 bases, J lost 7 bases, and 11 bases lay in between. The CDR3 spans 13 residues. The germline gives CDR1 SGHTA, CDR2 FQGNSA. This CDR3 is CASSLLRGIEAFF. In nucleotides, the CDR3 is TGTGCCAGCAGCTTACTACGGGGGATTGAAGCTTTCTTT.

This chain joins TRBV11-2 and TRBJ1-1; TRBD1 is a possible D gene (5 bases). Germline V lookup: CDR1 SGHAT, CDR2 FQNNGV. V was cut by 5 bases and J by 0 bases, with 13 bases left in between. The CDR3 covers 15 residues. CDR3 DNA: TGTGCCAGCAGCCTCGACAGAATCATGAACACTGAAGCTTTCTTT. Translating gives CASSLDRIMNTEAFF.

The chain recombines TRBV19 with TRBJ1-2; TRBD1 matches 11 bases. After removal of 6 bases from V and 3 bases from J, the junction contained 3 bases not matched to a gene. There are 14 residues in the CDR3. Germline V gene data show CDR1 as LNHDA and CDR2 as SQIVND (reference sequence). CDR3 sequence (DNA): TGTGCCAGTAGGGACAGGGGGCAGGACTATGGCTACACCTTC. It is translated as CASRDRGQDYGYTF.

The chain couples TRBV28 to TRBJ1-4, with D maybe TRBD1 (6 bases). The germline gives CDR1 MDHEN, CDR2 SYDVKM. The CDR3 is made up of 14 amino acids. V lost 8 bases and J lost 6, with 16 bases in between. CDR3 sequence: CASALQGFDEKLFF. CDR3 DNA: TGTGCCAGCGCCCTTCAGGGGTTCGATGAAAAACTGTTTTTT.

The chain couples TRBV4-1 to TRBJ2-5; D perhaps matches TRBD2 (5 bases). Per germline, CDR1 MGHRA and CDR2 YSYEKL. This CDR3 contains 14 residues. Trimming stripped 4 bases from V and 5 bases from J, with 14 bases between. The CDR3: CASSRGLAAETQYF. DNA for the CDR3: TGCGCCAGCAGCCGAGGGCTGGCAGCGGAGACCCAGTACTTC.

Here the CDR3 reads CASSSLQGTYNSPLHF. CDR3 nucleotides: TGTGCCAGCAGTTCTCTACAGGGGACCTATAATTCACCCCTCCACTTT. The rearrangement links TRBV28 to TRBJ1-6; 7 positions match TRBD1. V was clipped by 4 bases and J by 2 bases; unmatched bases: 5. This CDR3 has 16 amino acids. Germline V gene data show CDR1 as MDHEN and CDR2 as SYDVKM.

The rearrangement joins TRBV30 to TRBJ2-3, with TRBD2 identical over 14 bases. The CDR3 has 16 residues. Germline loops: CDR1 GTSNPN, CDR2 SVGIG (reference sequence). V shed 3 bases, J shed 6 bases, and the junction held 8 bases outside the gene matches. The CDR3 protein is CAWSPGLAGVGDTQYF. DNA of the CDR3: TGTGCCTGGAGCCCGGGACTAGCGGGGGTGGGGGATACGCAGTATTTT. The complete variable domain, with remaining parts taken from reference TRBV30 and TRBJ2-3, reads SQTIHQWPATLVQPVGSPLSLECTVEGTSNPNLYWYRQAAGRGLQLLFYSVGIGQISSEVPQNLSASRPQDRQFILSSKKLLLSDSGFYLCAWSPGLAGVGDTQYFGPGTRLTVL.

The chain has TRBV10-3 and TRBJ1-4; 7 nucleotides agree with TRBD1. From germline, CDR1 is ENHRY and CDR2 SYGVKD. The CDR3 loop spans 15 amino acids. V lost 2 bases, J lost 8 bases, and 8 bases stayed unmatched. This CDR3 is CAISEHQGVGEKLFF. The CDR3 coding sequence is TGTGCCATCAGTGAGCATCAGGGGGTAGGGGAAAAACTGTTTTTT.

This clone was recorded once. The genes are TRBV5-4 and TRBJ2-1; TRBD2 matches at 13 bases. CDR1 and CDR2 (germline): SGHNT, YYREEE (reference sequence). The CDR3 loop spans 16 amino acids. The ends lost 3 bases at V and 8 bases at J; junction bases unmatched: 8. In nucleotides, the CDR3 is TGTGCCAGCAGCTACACTAGCGGGGGGGCCTGGGATGAGCAGTTCTTC. It specifies CASSYTSGGAWDEQFF.

The rearrangement joins TRBV7-2 to TRBJ2-7, with 14 bases that match TRBD2. CDR1 SGHTA and CDR2 FQGNSA come from the germline V gene. V lost 5 bases and J lost 2; bases outside the gene matches: 5. The CDR3 totals 16 residues. CDR3 loop: CASSPGLAGGAYEQYF. The CDR3 bases are TGTGCCAGCAGCCCCGGACTAGCGGGGGGCGCCTACGAGCAGTACTTC.

The chain employs TRBV29-1 and TRBJ1-1; 9 bases are a match to TRBD1. V lost 7 bases and J lost 4; bases outside the gene matches: 4. The length of the CDR3 is 12 residues. Germline lookup yields CDR1 SQVTM and CDR2 ANQGSEA. The CDR3 coding sequence is TGCAGCGCCACAGGGGGCGGCACTGAAGCTTTCTTT. Protein sequence: CSATGGGTEAFF.

The chain couples TRBV6-6 to TRBJ2-3; 10 bases map to TRBD2. With 2 bases clipped from V and 6 bases from J, the junction kept 5 bases outside the gene matches. The germline V gene has CDR1 MNHNY and CDR2 SVGAGI (reference sequence). CDR3 length: 15 residues. Here the CDR3 reads CASSYLAGERDTQYF. For the CDR3, the DNA is TGTGCCAGCAGTTACCTAGCGGGGGAGAGGGATACGCAGTATTTT.

The gene calls are TRBV12-5 and TRBJ2-7; D is perhaps TRBD1 (5 bases). V was pared by 6 bases and J by 4 bases, with 13 bases between. Germline V lookup: CDR1 LGHNT, CDR2 FRNRAP. The CDR3 is made up of 13 amino acids. CDR3 in amino acids: CASGTPRVYEQYF. CDR3 nucleotides: TGTGCTAGTGGCACTCCCAGGGTTTACGAGCAGTACTTC.

The genes are TRBV5-1 and TRBJ2-1; 13 positions agree with TRBD2. Trimming removed 4 bases from V and 7 bases from J; junction bases left unmatched: 8. The CDR3 consists of 16 residues. CDR1 is SGHRS, CDR2 YFSETQ, per germline. The CDR3 DNA reads TGCGCCAGCAGCGCCCGTACTAGCGGGGGGGCGAATGAGCAGTTCTTC. Its protein product is CASSARTSGGANEQFF.

The chain is built from TRBV6-6 and TRBJ1-2; no reliable D call. This CDR3 comprises 14 residues. V lost 2 bases to trimming and J lost 8 bases, with 15 bases between them. The germline gives CDR1 MNHNY, CDR2 SVGAGI (reference sequence). The DNA of the CDR3 is TGTGCCAGCAGTTACCAGAGCCGGCAAGCGGGCTACACCTTC. Translating gives CASSYQSRQAGYTF.